The 16 T cell receptor beta chains listed next were all sequenced from one sample in a study of blood T cell repertoires in COVID-19. Clones were sequenced by immunoSEQ multiplex PCR, and TCRdb holds only the in-frame ones, with some missing. Here the sample spans approximately 300,000 clones, about nine tenths being singletons. Sequencing input: PBMCs or T cells enriched from blood (not recorded which). These receptors came from a man in his 60s who had recovered from COVID-19.

The chain recombines TRBV3-1 (or the pseudogene TRBV3-2) with TRBJ1-1, with 9 bases lining up with TRBD1. V lost 3 bases and J lost 4; bases outside the gene matches: 3. CDR3 length: 14 amino acids. Germline loops: CDR1 LGHDT, CDR2 YNNKEL (reference sequence). The CDR3 region is CASSQAQGATEAFF. The CDR3 DNA is TGTGCCAGCAGCCAGGCACAGGGGGCCACTGAAGCTTTCTTT.

The count of this clone is one. The rearrangement joins TRBV7-3 to TRBJ2-1; TRBD2 agrees at 8 bases. The germline CDR1 and CDR2 sequences are SGHTA and FQGTGA. This CDR3 region has 16 residues. Unmatched junction bases numbered 12, after V lost 5 bases and J lost 6 bases. The CDR3 sequence is CASSNSGTQGGNEQFF. The CDR3 DNA sequence: TGTGCCAGCAGCAATAGCGGGACCCAGGGTGGCAATGAGCAGTTCTTC.

V and J are TRBV27 and TRBJ2-1; 7 bases align to TRBD2. This CDR3 comprises 17 residues. V gave up 4 bases and J gave up 0 bases; unmatched junction bases: 9. In germline, CDR1 is MNHEY, CDR2 SMNVEV (reference sequence). CDR3 in DNA: TGTGCCAGCAGTTCGCTGGAAGCGGGGAGCTCCTACAATGAGCAGTTCTTC. Translating it yields CASSSLEAGSSYNEQFF.

The chain recombines TRBV5-1 with TRBJ2-3, with a weak D call TRBD1 (5 bases). V lost 4 bases, J lost 2 bases, and 14 bases lay in between. The CDR3 has 15 residues. Germline-derived CDR1 and CDR2 are SGHRS and YFSETQ. CDR3 nucleotide sequence: TGCGCCAGCAGCCAACAGGCCCCTAACACAGATACGCAGTATTTT. It encodes CASSQQAPNTDTQYF.

This chain links TRBV15 with TRBJ2-7; 9 nucleotides match TRBD2. CDR3 length equals 15 residues. Germline values: CDR1 LNHNV, CDR2 YYDKDF (reference sequence). Trimming took 1 base from V and 5 from J; bases not matched to a gene: 6. The CDR3 nucleotides are TGTGCCACCAGCAGAGGCGGGAGGGCCTACGACGAGCAGTACTTC. It specifies CATSRGGRAYDEQYF.

The chain carries TRBV5-6 and TRBJ2-7, with 8 bases aligning to TRBD1. Germline trimming cut 7 bases from V and 4 bases from J; bases unmatched to any gene: 10. Germline V gives CDR1 SGHDT, CDR2 YYEEEE. This CDR3 comprises 14 residues. For the CDR3, the DNA is TGTGCCAGCGGCAGGGGGCGCCGAACTTACGAGCAGTACTTC. Residues: CASGRGRRTYEQYF.

The chain couples TRBV12-3 or TRBV12-4 to TRBJ1-4; tentatively, D is TRBD1 (5 bases). The CDR3 has 13 residues. V shed 5 bases and J shed 6 bases, with 10 bases lying between them. The CDR3 is CASSGPGHEKLFF. The CDR3, as DNA: TGTGCCAGCAGTGGCCCAGGGCATGAAAAACTGTTTTTT.

The chain recombines TRBV3-1 (or the pseudogene TRBV3-2) with TRBJ2-5; TRBD1 is a possible D gene (6 bases). V shed 4 bases and J shed 2 bases, with 11 bases lying between them. Germline assignment: CDR1 LGHDT and CDR2 YNNKEL (reference sequence). The CDR3 totals 14 residues. CDR3 nucleotide sequence: TGTGCCAGCAGCCTCGTCAGGGGACAAGAGACCCAGTACTTC. It translates to CASSLVRGQETQYF.

This chain connects TRBV2 to TRBJ1-2; 7 bases map to TRBD1. After removal of 6 bases from V and 5 bases from J, the junction contained 6 bases not matched to a gene. CDR1 and CDR2 (germline): SNHLY, FYNNEI. The CDR3 loop spans 13 amino acids. Written as DNA, the CDR3 is TGTGCCAGCAGGCTGGGACAGTATTATGGCTACACCTTC. It translates to CASRLGQYYGYTF. Full variable domain (outside the CDR3, taken from reference TRBV2 and TRBJ1-2): EPEVTQTPSHQVTQMGQEVILRCVPISNHLYFYWYRQILGQKVEFLVSFYNNEISEKSEIFDDQFSVERPDGSNFTLKIRSTKLEDSAMYFCASRLGQYYGYTFGSGTRLTVV.

The chain links TRBV5-4 to TRBJ1-2; maybe TRBD1 (5 bases). Trimming stripped 4 bases from V and 6 bases from J, with 28 bases between. The CDR3 spans 18 residues. Per germline, CDR1 SGHNT and CDR2 YYREEE (reference sequence). The CDR3 DNA is TGTGCCAGCAGCGGTGTTCGCGCCAACCGGGACTCTTTTGATGGCTACACCTTC. Amino acid sequence: CASSGVRANRDSFDGYTF.

This chain links TRBV5-4 with TRBJ1-2; D gene uncertain. The CDR3 runs 13 residues. V lost 1 base and J lost 4, with 8 bases in between. Germline-derived CDR1 and CDR2 are SGHNT and YYREEE (reference sequence). CDR3 sequence: CASSLPQFYGYTF. CDR3 nucleotides: TGTGCCAGCAGCTTGCCCCAGTTCTATGGCTACACCTTC.

The DNA for the CDR3 is TGCGCCAGCAGTGGGGCTAGCGGATTAAATGAGCAGTTCTTC. Translated, it gives CASSGASGLNEQFF. V and J are TRBV10-2 and TRBJ2-1; TRBD2 matches 7 bases. The CDR3 is made up of 14 amino acids. V gave up 4 bases and J gave up 7 bases; unmatched junction bases: 7. The germline CDR1 and CDR2 sequences are WSHSY and SAAADI.

The rearrangement joins TRBV6-5 to TRBJ1-4, with no clear D. The CDR3 extends over 13 amino acids. Germline V gene lookup returns CDR1 MNHEY and CDR2 SVGAGI. The V end was cut by 6 bases, the J end by 8 bases, with 13 bases between. The CDR3 reads CASSGGVGEKLFF. For the CDR3, the DNA is TGTGCCAGCAGCGGAGGCGTGGGGGAAAAACTGTTTTTT.

The rearrangement joins TRBV6-2 or TRBV6-3 to TRBJ1-4; D unclear. V was shortened by 3 bases and J by 7 bases, with 18 bases between the two germline ends. Germline values: CDR1 MNHEY, CDR2 SVGEGT. This CDR3 region has 16 residues. The CDR3: CASSYALLTRGEKLFF. CDR3 in DNA: TGTGCCAGCAGTTATGCCCTCCTAACTCGGGGTGAAAAACTGTTTTTT.

This clone was recorded only once. This chain links TRBV29-1 with TRBJ2-7; D not resolved. Trimming cost V 7 bases and J 4 bases, with 20 bases left between them. Germline V lookup: CDR1 SQVTM, CDR2 ANQGSEA. The CDR3 contains 14 residues. CDR3 DNA sequence: TGCAGCGCTACACGGCTCGCGGAGCCTTACGAGCAGTACTTC. Translation gives CSATRLAEPYEQYF.

In this sample, this clone turned up once. J is TRBJ2-5 and V is TRBV5-1, with D maybe TRBD1 (6 bases). The CDR3 totals 15 residues. Trimming shortened V by 2 bases and J by 3 bases, and 14 bases separated the two germline ends. Germline CDR1 SGHRS, CDR2 YFSETQ. CDR3 sequence (DNA): TGCGCCAGCAGCTTAACAGGGCGATTCGAAGAGACCCAGTACTTC. Translating it yields CASSLTGRFEETQYF.